Listed here are 7 T cell receptor beta chains from one sample, sequenced in a study of technical replicates of blood from several donors. Repertoires were generated with immunoSEQ multiplex PCR, while TCRdb's copy carries only in-frame clones and drops some. The sample holds around 63,000 clones, 98% seen once. Input material: T cells isolated from PBMCs. All receptors come from a human donor in good health.

V and J are TRBV10-3 and TRBJ1-3; TRBD1 matches 8 bases. Trimming took 10 bases from V and 4 from J; bases not matched to a gene: 9. This CDR3 is 14 amino acids long. Per the germline V gene, CDR1 is ENHRY and CDR2 is SYGVKD. The CDR3 nucleotides read TGTGCCAACGGCGGACAGGGAGAGGGAAACACCATATATTTT. This sequence encodes CANGGQGEGNTIYF.

The genes are TRBV9 and TRBJ2-1, with D tentatively TRBD1 (5 bases). This CDR3 is built from 15 residues. Trimming cost V 0 bases and J 0 bases, with 7 bases left between them. The germline V gene encodes CDR1 SGDLS and CDR2 YYNGEE. In DNA form, the CDR3 reads TGTGCCAGCAGCGTAGCAGGGCCCTCCTACAATGAGCAGTTCTTC. It encodes CASSVAGPSYNEQFF.

The DNA for the CDR3 is TGTGCCAGCAGCTCCTCGAACACCGGGGAGCTGTTTTTT. It yields the protein CASSSSNTGELFF. The V and J genes are TRBV9 and TRBJ2-2; D not certain. This CDR3 is 13 amino acids long. The germline V and J ends were trimmed by 4 bases and 0 bases, with 4 bases remaining between them. Germline-derived CDR1 and CDR2 are SGDLS and YYNGEE.

This clone occurred once. The V call is TRBV29-1, the J call TRBJ2-1, with D possibly matching TRBD1 (6 bases). The CDR3 contains 10 residues. Germline V gives CDR1 SQVTM, CDR2 ANQGSEA. The V gene lost 7 bases and the J gene lost 9 bases, with 10 bases spanning the gap. The CDR3 spells CSALGGEQFF. Here the CDR3 DNA reads TGCAGCGCTCTAGGGGGTGAGCAGTTCTTC.

This sequence joins TRBV28 and TRBJ2-7; perhaps TRBD1 as D (6 bases). V dropped 10 bases and J dropped 6 bases, with 22 bases sitting between them. From germline, CDR1 is MDHEN and CDR2 SYDVKM. This CDR3 is 14 amino acids long. The CDR3 loop is CATKGQSFVGEQYF. In nucleotides, the CDR3 is TGTGCCACCAAGGGACAATCTTTTGTAGGCGAGCAGTACTTC. Drawing the rest from reference TRBV28 and TRBJ2-7, the complete variable domain is DVKVTQSSRYLVKRTGEKVFLECVQDMDHENMFWYRQDPGLGLRLIYFSYDVKMKEKGDIPEGYSVSREKKERFSLILESASTNQTSMYLCATKGQSFVGEQYFGPGTRLTVT.

The rearrangement joins TRBV9 to TRBJ1-6, with a weak D call TRBD1 (6 bases). V lost 4 bases, J lost 8 bases, and 19 bases lay in between. Germline CDR1 SGDLS, CDR2 YYNGEE. CDR3 length: 16 residues. The DNA of the CDR3 is TGTGCCAGCAGCCCCTGGGTGGAACAGGGAGATTCACCCCTCCACTTT. It encodes CASSPWVEQGDSPLHF.

The J gene is TRBJ2-7, the V gene TRBV13, with 9 bases identical to TRBD2. The CDR3 extends over 16 amino acids. V gave up 5 bases and J gave up 3 bases; unmatched junction bases: 11. Per germline, CDR1 PRHDT and CDR2 FYEKMQ (reference sequence). The CDR3 loop is CASSEGGDSGSYEQYF. Here the CDR3 DNA reads TGTGCCAGCAGCGAAGGGGGTGATAGCGGGAGCTACGAGCAGTACTTC.